This T cell receptor (beta chain) was captured in a study of cytomegalovirus exposure and HLA in healthy donors. Study-level points and caveats: Later analysis placed DRB1 highest and HLA-C lowest in TCR association rates, which differed by HLA locus. In vitro testing confirmed a few CMV-associated chains as specific for CMV antigens.

Sampled while nominally healthy, donors likely had unrecorded immune exposures. The ends lost 0 bases at V and 7 bases at J; junction bases unmatched: 4. The germline V gene encodes CDR1 GTSNPN and CDR2 SVGIG (reference sequence). The CDR3 runs 13 residues. Primers for the PCR totalled 60 Vbeta and 13 Jbeta. This table comes from immunoSEQ multiplex PCR, and its TCRdb copy is limited to in-frame clones, with some not included. Of 80,000 to 100,000 clones in the sample, roughly 70% were seen once. Notes on this clone: What it recognizes is unknown.

The chain recombines TRBV30 with TRBJ2-7; 9 bases fit TRBD2. The TCR was taken from a woman aged 18 to 35 in good health and CMV-seropositive. The material sequenced was PBMCs. In DNA, the CDR3 is TGTGCCTGGAGTGTAGGGACTAGCAGGGAGCAGTACTTC. It yields the protein CAWSVGTSREQYF.